This T cell receptor (beta chain) was captured by sequencing in a study of CD8+CD57+ T cells in acquired aplastic anemia. The wider study: When averaged, DNA from sorted CD4+ and CD8+ cells came to approximately 3.2 ug.

Genomic DNA, serving as template, underwent TCR beta VDJ and CDR3 profiling. TCRdb reanalysed the reads using MiXCR and keeps one entry per CDR3 protein. This table holds 200,000 to 250,000 distinct CDR3 sequences, over 55% found once. The germline V and J ends were trimmed by 2 bases and 3 bases, with 8 bases remaining between them. CDR1 is SGHTA and CDR2 is FQGNSA in the germline V gene. There are 13 residues in the CDR3. Points from the study as a whole: A set of about 28 CD8+ CDR3 sequences was shared between patients and controls, and these sequences appeared highly expressed in patients. Significance was not reached for CD8+ Simpson's diversity between patients and controls.

This clonotype was recorded only once. Its cognate antigen is unknown. The material sequenced was sorted CD4+, CD8+, or CD8+CD57+ T cells (not recorded which) from PBMCs. The V call is TRBV7-2, the J call TRBJ2-7; perhaps TRBD2 as D (5 bases). The TCR was taken from a human donor in good health. The CDR3 here is CASSLRESYEQYF. DNA for the CDR3: TGTGCCAGCAGCTTAAGGGAGAGCTACGAGCAGTACTTC.